This is a list of T cell receptor beta chains from one sample in a study of blood T cell repertoires in COVID-19. Clones were sequenced by immunoSEQ multiplex PCR, and TCRdb holds only the in-frame ones, with some missing. Seen here are some 76,000 clones, 75% to 85% observed once, and the top ten hold 25% to 30%. The sample consisted of peripheral blood. These receptors were collected from a human donor in a cohort sampled during active COVID-19. The CDR3 runs from the conserved cysteine through the conserved F or W. D genes are given only for firm matches. Only part of the rows carry a size: once, few, many, or a class if the clone is expanded.

>TRBJ2-7|TRBV5-1|-|TRBD2
CASSPLGGSYEQYF
TGCGCCAGCAGTCCATTGGGGGGGTCCTACGAGCAGTACTTC
>TRBJ1-5|TRBV6-5|-|TRBD1
CATSTGGGNQPQHF
TGTGCCACCAGTACAGGGGGCGGCAATCAGCCCCAGCATTTT
>TRBJ2-2|TRBV10-3|-|-
CAISDPLANTGELFF
TGTGCCATCAGCGACCCACTAGCGAACACCGGGGAGCTGTTTTTT
>TRBJ2-5|TRBV7-3|-|TRBD2
CASSYSGGASETQYF
TGTGCCAGCAGCTATAGCGGGGGGGCCTCCGAGACCCAGTACTTC
>TRBJ1-3|TRBV30|-|-
CASGAFGNTIYF
TGTGCCTCTGGGGCGTTTGGAAACACCATATATTTT
>TRBJ1-5|TRBV24-1|-|-
CATSDLQGPAGLVSDNQPQHF
TGTGCCACCAGTGATTTGCAGGGCCCCGCAGGGCTGGTGAGCGACAATCAGCCCCAGCATTTT
>TRBJ1-2|TRBV19|few|-
CASTGASAPRGYTF
TGTGCCAGTACTGGCGCGTCGGCCCCGCGGGGCTACACCTTC
>TRBJ1-5|TRBV30|few|TRBD1
CAWGTGGASAQHF
TGTGCCTGGGGGACAGGGGGCGCGAGTGCCCAGCATTTT
>TRBJ1-6|TRBV6-6|-|-
CASSYGQGVSPLHF
TGTGCCAGCAGTTACGGGCAGGGCGTCTCACCCCTCCACTTT
>TRBJ2-6|TRBV5-1|-|TRBD2
CASKRGASAGANVLTF
TGCGCCAGCAAGCGGGGGGCGTCGGCTGGGGCCAACGTCCTGACTTTC
>TRBJ2-7|TRBV5-1|few|TRBD2
CASSSLAVPYEQYF
TGCGCCAGCAGTTCACTAGCGGTACCCTACGAGCAGTACTTC
>TRBJ2-5|TRBV2|-|TRBD2
CASSGERGGPETQYF
TGTGCCAGCAGTGGGGAGCGGGGGGGCCCGGAGACCCAGTACTTC
>TRBJ1-5|TRBV19|-|TRBD1
CASSVQGAYQPQHF
TGTGCCAGTAGCGTACAGGGGGCTTATCAGCCCCAGCATTTT
>TRBJ2-4|TRBV3-1/TRBV3-2|-|-
CASSQVGQVAKNIQYF
TGTGCCAGCAGCCAAGTGGGACAAGTAGCCAAAAACATTCAGTACTTC
>TRBJ1-6|TRBV30|few|TRBD1
CAWNIQGGARTYSPLHF
TGTGCCTGGAACATACAGGGGGGGGCCCGAACTTATTCACCCCTCCACTTT
>TRBJ2-1|TRBV29-1|-|-
CSVERSGESYNEQFF
TGCAGCGTTGAAAGGTCGGGGGAGTCCTACAATGAGCAGTTCTTC
>TRBJ1-1|TRBV5-6|-|TRBD1
CASSLDQGGTEAFF
TGTGCCAGCAGCTTGGATCAGGGGGGTACTGAAGCTTTCTTT
>TRBJ1-2|TRBV29-1|few|-
CSVAGGPSGYTF
TGCAGCGTTGCCGGGGGGCCTAGCGGCTACACCTTC
>TRBJ2-1|TRBV6-5|-|TRBD2
CASSYSQRGVNEQFF
TGTGCCAGCAGTTACTCCCAGCGGGGGGTTAATGAGCAGTTCTTC
>TRBJ2-3|TRBV11-2|-|TRBD2
CASRSFSGGITDTQYF
TGTGCCAGCAGGTCCTTTAGCGGGGGCATCACAGATACGCAGTATTTT
>TRBJ2-7|TRBV11-2|-|TRBD1
CASSITGVPYEQYF
TGTGCCAGCAGCATTACAGGGGTTCCCTACGAGCAGTACTTC
>TRBJ2-1|TRBV6-1|-|-
CASSEYGGSLSYNEQFF
TGTGCCAGCAGTGAATATGGGGGCTCCCTCTCCTACAATGAGCAGTTCTTC
>TRBJ2-7|TRBV6-5|-|-
CASMWGAYEQYF
TGTGCCAGCATGTGGGGGGCCTACGAGCAGTACTTC
>TRBJ2-7|TRBV7-5|-|-
CARSYSPGTVSYEQYF
TGTGCCAGAAGCTACTCGCCCGGGACAGTATCATACGAGCAGTACTTC
>TRBJ2-6|TRBV7-6|-|-
CASSPRGRGANVLTF
TGTGCCAGCAGCCCTAGGGGGAGAGGGGCCAACGTCCTGACTTTC
>TRBJ2-7|TRBV18|-|-
CASSRLGQPTYEQYF
TGTGCCAGCTCACGACTCGGACAGCCAACCTACGAGCAGTACTTC
>TRBJ2-1|TRBV5-4|-|TRBD2
CASSPPSGGDNEQFF
TGTGCCAGCAGCCCCCCAAGCGGGGGAGACAATGAGCAGTTCTTC
>TRBJ1-2|TRBV18|-|-
CASSLDSARGYTF
TGTGCCAGCTCGCTTGACAGTGCCCGAGGCTACACCTTC
>TRBJ1-1|TRBV3-1/TRBV3-2|-|TRBD1
CASSPRGARTEAFF
TGTGCCAGCAGCCCCAGGGGGGCGAGGACTGAAGCTTTCTTT
>TRBJ2-7|TRBV30|-|-
CASNRDIYEQYF
TGTGCCTCAAACCGGGACATCTACGAGCAGTACTTC
>TRBJ2-5|TRBV4-1|-|TRBD2
CASSQEGGTSGADQETQYF
TGCGCCAGCAGCCAAGAGGGGGGCACTAGCGGGGCCGACCAAGAGACCCAGTACTTC